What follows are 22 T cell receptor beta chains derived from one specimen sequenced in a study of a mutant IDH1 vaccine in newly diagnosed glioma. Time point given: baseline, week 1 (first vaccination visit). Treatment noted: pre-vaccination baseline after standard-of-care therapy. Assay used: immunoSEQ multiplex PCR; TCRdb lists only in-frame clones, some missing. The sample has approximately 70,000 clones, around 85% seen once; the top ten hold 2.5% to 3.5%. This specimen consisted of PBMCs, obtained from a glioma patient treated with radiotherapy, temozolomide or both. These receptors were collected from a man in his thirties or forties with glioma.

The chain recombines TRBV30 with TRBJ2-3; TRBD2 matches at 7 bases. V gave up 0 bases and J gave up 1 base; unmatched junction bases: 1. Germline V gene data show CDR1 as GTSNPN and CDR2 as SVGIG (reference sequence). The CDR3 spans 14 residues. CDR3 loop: CAWSVGGGTDTQYF. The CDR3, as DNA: TGTGCCTGGAGTGTTGGGGGGGGCACAGATACGCAGTATTTT.

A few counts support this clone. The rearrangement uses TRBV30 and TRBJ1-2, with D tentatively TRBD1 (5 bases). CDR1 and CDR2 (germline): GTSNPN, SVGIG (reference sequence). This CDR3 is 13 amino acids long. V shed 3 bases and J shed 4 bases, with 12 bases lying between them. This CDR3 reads CAWRAGKGYGYTF. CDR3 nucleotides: TGTGCCTGGAGAGCAGGGAAGGGCTATGGCTACACCTTC.

The CDR3 is CASSRSQEANYGYTF. CDR3 bases: TGTGCCAGCAGTAGGTCTCAGGAAGCTAACTATGGCTACACCTTC. This rearrangement joins TRBV2 to TRBJ1-2, with D unclear. The germline V gene encodes CDR1 SNHLY and CDR2 FYNNEI. The CDR3 consists of 15 residues. Trimming cost V 5 bases and J 0 bases, with 13 bases left between them.

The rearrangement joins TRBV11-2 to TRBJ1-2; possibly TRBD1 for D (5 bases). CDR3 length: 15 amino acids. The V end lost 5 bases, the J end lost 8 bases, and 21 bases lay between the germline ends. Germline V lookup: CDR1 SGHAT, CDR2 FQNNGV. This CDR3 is CASSQPQGYLSGYTF. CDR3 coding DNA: TGTGCCAGCAGCCAACCCCAGGGTTACCTAAGCGGCTACACCTTC.

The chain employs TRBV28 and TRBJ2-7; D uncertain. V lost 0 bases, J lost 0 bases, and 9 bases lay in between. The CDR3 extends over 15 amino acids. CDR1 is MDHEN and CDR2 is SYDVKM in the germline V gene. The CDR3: CASSLWSTTSYEQYF. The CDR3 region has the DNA TGTGCCAGCAGTTTATGGTCCACGACCTCCTACGAGCAGTACTTC. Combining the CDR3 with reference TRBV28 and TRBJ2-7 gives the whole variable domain DVKVTQSSRYLVKRTGEKVFLECVQDMDHENMFWYRQDPGLGLRLIYFSYDVKMKEKGDIPEGYSVSREKKERFSLILESASTNQTSMYLCASSLWSTTSYEQYFGPGTRLTVT.

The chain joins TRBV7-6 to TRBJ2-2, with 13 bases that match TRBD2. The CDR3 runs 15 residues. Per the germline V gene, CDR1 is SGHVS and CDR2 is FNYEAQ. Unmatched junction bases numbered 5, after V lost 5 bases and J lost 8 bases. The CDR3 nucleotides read TGTGCCAGCAGCACGCCGGGACTAGCGGGGGGGGAGCTGTTTTTT. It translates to CASSTPGLAGGELFF.

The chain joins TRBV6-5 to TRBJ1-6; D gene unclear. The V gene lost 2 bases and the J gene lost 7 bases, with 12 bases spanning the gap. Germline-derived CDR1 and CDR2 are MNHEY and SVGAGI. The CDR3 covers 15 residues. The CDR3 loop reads CASSYIATSNSPLHF. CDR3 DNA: TGTGCCAGCAGTTACATAGCGACATCGAATTCACCCCTCCACTTT.

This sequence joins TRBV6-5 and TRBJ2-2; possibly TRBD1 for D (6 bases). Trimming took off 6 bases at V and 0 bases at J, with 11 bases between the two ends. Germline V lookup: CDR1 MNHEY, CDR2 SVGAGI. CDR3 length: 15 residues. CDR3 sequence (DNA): TGTGCCAGCAGGAAGGACAGAGCGAACACCGGGGAGCTGTTTTTT. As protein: CASRKDRANTGELFF.

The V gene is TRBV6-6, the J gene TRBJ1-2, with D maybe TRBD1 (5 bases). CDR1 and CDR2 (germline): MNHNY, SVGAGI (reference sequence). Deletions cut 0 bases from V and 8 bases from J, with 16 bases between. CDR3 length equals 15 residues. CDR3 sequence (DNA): TGTGCCAGCAGTTACTCGACTTTAGCAGGGAGCGGCTACACCTTC. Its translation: CASSYSTLAGSGYTF.

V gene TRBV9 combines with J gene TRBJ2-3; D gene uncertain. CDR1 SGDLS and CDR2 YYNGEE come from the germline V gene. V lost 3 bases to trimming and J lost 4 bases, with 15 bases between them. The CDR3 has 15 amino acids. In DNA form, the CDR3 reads TGTGCCAGCAGCGAAGACTCCCCTAGGGCAGATACGCAGTATTTT. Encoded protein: CASSEDSPRADTQYF.

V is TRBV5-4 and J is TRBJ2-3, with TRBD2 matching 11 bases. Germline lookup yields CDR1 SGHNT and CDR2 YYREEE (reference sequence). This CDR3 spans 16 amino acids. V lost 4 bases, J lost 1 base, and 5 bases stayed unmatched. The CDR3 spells CASSQALAGGTDTQYF. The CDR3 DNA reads TGTGCCAGCAGCCAAGCACTAGCGGGGGGCACAGATACGCAGTATTTT.

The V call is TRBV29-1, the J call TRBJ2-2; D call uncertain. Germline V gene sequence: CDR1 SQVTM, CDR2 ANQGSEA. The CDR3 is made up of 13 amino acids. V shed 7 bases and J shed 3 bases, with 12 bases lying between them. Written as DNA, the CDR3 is TGCAGCGCTGGGAAAGGATACACCGGGGAGCTGTTTTTT. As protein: CSAGKGYTGELFF.

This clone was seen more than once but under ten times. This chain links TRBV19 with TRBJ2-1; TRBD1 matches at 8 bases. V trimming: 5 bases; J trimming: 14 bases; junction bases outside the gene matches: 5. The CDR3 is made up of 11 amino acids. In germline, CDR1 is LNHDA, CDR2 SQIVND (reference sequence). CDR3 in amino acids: CASSDRGPEFF. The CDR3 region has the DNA TGTGCCAGTAGTGACAGGGGTCCCGAGTTCTTC.

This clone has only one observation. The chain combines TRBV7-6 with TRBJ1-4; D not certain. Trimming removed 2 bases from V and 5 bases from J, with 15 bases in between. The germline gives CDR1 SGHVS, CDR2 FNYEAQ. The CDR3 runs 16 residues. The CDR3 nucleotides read TGTGCCAGCAGCTTACGGAAAAATGGCAGGAATGAAAAACTGTTTTTT. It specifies CASSLRKNGRNEKLFF.

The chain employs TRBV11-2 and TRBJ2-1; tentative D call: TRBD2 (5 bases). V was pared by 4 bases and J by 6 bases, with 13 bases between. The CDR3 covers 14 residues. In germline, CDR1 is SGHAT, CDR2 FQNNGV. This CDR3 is CASSSPSSPNEQFF. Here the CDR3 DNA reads TGTGCCAGCAGCTCCCCCTCTAGCCCCAATGAGCAGTTCTTC.

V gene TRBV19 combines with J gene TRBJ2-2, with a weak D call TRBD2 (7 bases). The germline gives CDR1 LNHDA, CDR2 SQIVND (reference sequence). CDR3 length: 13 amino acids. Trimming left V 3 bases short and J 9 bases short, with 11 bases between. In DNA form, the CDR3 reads TGTGCCAGTAGTATGGGGGGGCCACGGGAGCTGTTTTTT. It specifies CASSMGGPRELFF.

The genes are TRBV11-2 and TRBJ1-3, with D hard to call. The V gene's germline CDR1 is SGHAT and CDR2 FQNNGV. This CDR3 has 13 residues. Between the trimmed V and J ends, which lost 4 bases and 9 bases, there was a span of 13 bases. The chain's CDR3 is CASSSRSRATIYF. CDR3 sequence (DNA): TGTGCCAGCAGCTCCAGGTCCCGGGCCACCATATATTTT.

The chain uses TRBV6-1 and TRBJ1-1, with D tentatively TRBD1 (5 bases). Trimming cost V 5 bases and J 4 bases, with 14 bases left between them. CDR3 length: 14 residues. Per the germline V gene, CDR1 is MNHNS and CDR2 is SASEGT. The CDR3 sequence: CASSLHGGGTEAFF. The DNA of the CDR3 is TGTGCCAGCAGTCTTCACGGGGGGGGCACTGAAGCTTTCTTT.

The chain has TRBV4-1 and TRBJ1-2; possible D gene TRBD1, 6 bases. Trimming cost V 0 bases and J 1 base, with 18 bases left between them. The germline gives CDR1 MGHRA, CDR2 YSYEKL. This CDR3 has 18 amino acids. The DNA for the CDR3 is TGCGCCAGCAGCCAAGATCCCCCGGGACATCTCAATAACTATGGCTACACCTTC. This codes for CASSQDPPGHLNNYGYTF.

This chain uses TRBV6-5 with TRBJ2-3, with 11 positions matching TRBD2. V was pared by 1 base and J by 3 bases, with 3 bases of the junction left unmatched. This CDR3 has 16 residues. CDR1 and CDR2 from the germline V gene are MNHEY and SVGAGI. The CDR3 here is CASSYLAGGPTDTQYF. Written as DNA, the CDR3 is TGTGCCAGCAGTTACTTAGCGGGGGGGCCTACAGATACGCAGTATTTT.

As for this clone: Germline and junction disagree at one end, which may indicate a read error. The CDR3 loop reads CASVLGSNYEQYF. The CDR3 DNA reads as TGTGCTAGTGTTTTGGGGAGTAACTACGAGCAGTACTTC. This rearrangement joins TRBV12-5 to TRBJ2-7; D perhaps matches TRBD2 (5 bases). Germline assignment: CDR1 LGHNT and CDR2 FRNRAP. This CDR3 contains 13 residues.

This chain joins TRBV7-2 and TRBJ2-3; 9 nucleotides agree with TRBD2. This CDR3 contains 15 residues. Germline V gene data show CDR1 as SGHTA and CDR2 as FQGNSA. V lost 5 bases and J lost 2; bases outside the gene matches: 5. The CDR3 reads CASSISGGDTDTQYF. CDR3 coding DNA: TGTGCCAGCAGCATTAGCGGGGGAGACACAGATACGCAGTATTTT.